Here is one TCR beta chain with its context. The antigen remains undetermined. Germline lookup yields CDR1 SQVTM and CDR2 ANQGSEA. The CDR3 sequence is 15 residues long. TRB cDNA was prepared as libraries by UMI-labeled 5' RACE. TCRdb reanalyzed the 5' RACE reads, giving one entry per CDR3 protein sequence and no DNA. This listing includes some 100,000 distinct CDR3 sequences. The data stem from a study of CXCR3-negative and CXCR3-positive naive CD8 T cells. Whole-study findings and limits: The study found that naive CXCR3-negative and CXCR3-positive cells shared TRBV-TRBJ usage, while memory cells differed. Surface CD5 matched across naive subsets, and TRB CDR3 properties served to infer TCR strength. CXCR3-positive naive cells had TRB CDR3s that were more hydrophobic than CXCR3-negative naive cells had.

CD45RO-CCR7+CD27+CD95- cells counted as naive CD8+ T cells. This TCR was recovered from a human donor in good health. Some clones in this sample may be carry-over from other donors' samples. Source material: naive CXCR3+ CD8+ T cells from blood. Subset specified: CD45RO-CCR7+CD27+CD95- naive CD8+ T cells expressing CXCR3 (TNR3+). The V call is TRBV29-1, the J call TRBJ2-7; TCRdb returns TRBD1, unconfirmable since there is no DNA. The CDR3 sequence is CSVDLAFGGRAEQYF.